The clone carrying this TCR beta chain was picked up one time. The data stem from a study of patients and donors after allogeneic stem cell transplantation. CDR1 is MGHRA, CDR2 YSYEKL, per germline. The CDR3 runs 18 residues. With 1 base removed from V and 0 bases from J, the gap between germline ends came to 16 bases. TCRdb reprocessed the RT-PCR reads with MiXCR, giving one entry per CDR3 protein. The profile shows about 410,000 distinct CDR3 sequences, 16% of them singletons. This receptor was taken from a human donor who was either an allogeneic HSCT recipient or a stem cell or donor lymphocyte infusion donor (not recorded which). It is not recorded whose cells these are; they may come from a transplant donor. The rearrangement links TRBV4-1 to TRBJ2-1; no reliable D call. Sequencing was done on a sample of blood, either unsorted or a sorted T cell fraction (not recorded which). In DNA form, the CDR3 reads TGCGCCAGCAGCCAAGGCACGCCCGACGGCAGCTCCTACAATGAGCAGTTCTTC. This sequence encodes CASSQGTPDGSSYNEQFF.